This is a list of T cell receptor beta chains from one sample in a study of high-grade serous ovarian cancer treatment subgroups. Sequencing used immunoSEQ multiplex PCR; TCRdb keeps in-frame clones, though not all of them. The table records several thousand clones, approximately 71% of them present only once. Specimen: tumor tissue. Receptors were obtained from a human donor with high-grade serous ovarian cancer. Each CDR3 is given with its conserved first and last residue. Each record gives: clone size, D gene, J gene, V gene, CDR3 protein, CDR3 DNA. The D gene is left open where the match is weak. Clone size is stated in some rows and not others, as once, few, many or a class when expanded.

- | TRBD2 | TRBJ2-5 | TRBV4-2 | CASSLIPGLAGARQYF | TGTGCCAGCAGCTTGATCCCGGGACTAGCGGGGGCCCGCCAGTACTTC
few | - | TRBJ1-2 | TRBV5-4 | CASSLNGIGYTF | TGTGCCAGCAGCTTGAACGGGATCGGCTACACCTTC
once | - | TRBJ2-1 | TRBV7-2 | CASSLASGVSYNEQFF | TGTGCCAGCAGCTTAGCGTCGGGGGTCTCCTACAATGAGCAGTTCTTC
- | - | TRBJ1-2 | TRBV7-3 | CASSTGTSYGYTF | TGTGCCAGCAGTACCGGGACAAGCTATGGCTACACCTTC
- | TRBD1 | TRBJ1-2 | TRBV18 | CASSQSPGQDYGYTF | TGTGCCAGCTCACAGAGTCCTGGACAGGACTATGGCTACACCTTC
- | TRBD1 | TRBJ1-2 | TRBV11-3 | CASSLAWTGGSYGYTF | TGTGCCAGCAGCTTAGCGTGGACAGGGGGTAGCTATGGCTACACCTTC
- | TRBD1 | TRBJ2-1 | TRBV6-4 | CASSDTGGVYNEQFF | TGTGCCAGCAGCGACACAGGGGGCGTCTACAATGAGCAGTTCTTC
few | TRBD1 | TRBJ1-1 | TRBV15 | CATSTRGQGNTEAFF | TGTGCCACCAGCACCCGGGGACAGGGGAACACTGAAGCTTTCTTT
- | - | TRBJ2-7 | TRBV7-2 | CASSLEAEYEQYF | TGTGCCAGCAGCTTAGAGGCTGAATACGAGCAGTACTTC
- | - | TRBJ1-5 | TRBV19 | CASILDGGGNQPQHF | TGTGCCAGTATACTCGATGGAGGTGGCAATCAGCCCCAGCATTTT
- | - | TRBJ1-2 | TRBV25-1 | CASSSSGTNYGYTF | TGTGCCAGCAGTAGCTCCGGGACTAACTATGGCTACACCTTC
- | TRBD1 | TRBJ2-3 | TRBV11-2 | CASSPPGQAASGTQYF | TGTGCCAGCAGCCCCCCGGGACAGGCGGCGTCGGGTACGCAGTATTTT
- | - | TRBJ2-7 | TRBV7-9 | CASSLGSYEQYF | TGTGCCAGCAGCTTAGGCAGCTACGAGCAGTACTTC
few | - | TRBJ1-6 | TRBV7-2 | CASSSHANSPLHF | TGTGCCAGCAGCTCCCATGCGAATTCACCCCTCCACTTT
- | - | TRBJ1-5 | TRBV5-6 | CASSLAGTDNSNQPQHF | TGTGCCAGCAGCTTGGCCGGCACAGACAATAGCAATCAGCCCCAGCATTTT
- | - | TRBJ2-6 | TRBV7-8 | CASSLFTGSGANVLTF | TGTGCCAGCAGCTTGTTTACAGGGTCTGGGGCCAACGTCCTGACTTTC
few | - | TRBJ1-2 | TRBV19 | CASSSGGGRMGYTF | TGTGCCAGTAGTAGTGGAGGGGGACGGATGGGCTACACCTTC